This TCR beta chain was profiled in a study of prognosis after radiotherapy for stage I lung cancer. Overall study: Six or seven of the patients had squamous cell carcinoma tumors, while roughly twelve had adenocarcinoma tumors.

This clonotype was counted between two and nine times. The CDR3 is 16 residues long. Germline V gene data show CDR1 as MDHEN and CDR2 as SYDVKM. V lost 4 bases and J 0 bases, leaving 13 bases between the germline ends. Genomic DNA was subjected to two-round multiplex PCR for amplification of TCR beta CDR3. Initially, in first-round PCR, primers specific to each TRBV and TRBJ gene were used. Using its own MiXCR run on the multiplex PCR reads, TCRdb lists one record per CDR3 protein. The sample has 20,000 to 25,000 distinct CDR3 sequences, 43% seen once; the top ten hold about 33%. This clonotype was sampled from a donor over 45 with non-small cell lung cancer. The gene calls are TRBV28 and TRBJ1-5, with D tentatively TRBD1 (6 bases). This material consisted of PBMCs, taken before or after stereotactic body radiation therapy (not recorded which). The CDR3 region is CASSSWGLDSNQPQHF. Here the CDR3 DNA reads TGTGCCAGCAGTTCCTGGGGGCTGGATAGCAATCAGCCCCAGCATTTT.